These 17 T cell receptor beta chains came from one sample sequenced in a study of cytomegalovirus exposure and HLA in healthy donors. TCRdb keeps only in-frame clones here, not all; method: immunoSEQ multiplex PCR. The sample includes about 98,000 clones, about 90% of them seen just once. Sequencing was carried out using PBMCs. The source is a man aged 18 to 30 in good health and CMV-seropositive.

The V gene is TRBV28, the J gene TRBJ2-1, with 9 bases fitting TRBD1. CDR3 size: 15 residues. V trimming: 5 bases; J trimming: 8 bases; junction bases outside the gene matches: 10. Germline CDR1 is MDHEN and CDR2 is SYDVKM. CDR3 DNA: TGTGCCAGCAGTATACAGGGGGCGCGGCTTCATGAGCAGTTCTTC. It codes for CASSIQGARLHEQFF. The variable domain in full, with the rest retrieved from reference TRBV28 and TRBJ2-1, is DVKVTQSSRYLVKRTGEKVFLECVQDMDHENMFWYRQDPGLGLRLIYFSYDVKMKEKGDIPEGYSVSREKKERFSLILESASTNQTSMYLCASSIQGARLHEQFFGPGTRLTVL.

The chain employs TRBV15 and TRBJ1-5; perhaps TRBD1 as D (6 bases). Trimming pared 0 bases from V and 0 bases from J, leaving 18 bases between. The CDR3 consists of 19 residues. CDR1 is LNHNV, CDR2 YYDKDF, per germline (reference sequence). The CDR3 reads CATSRDDGGGLDSNQPQHF. CDR3 DNA sequence: TGTGCCACCAGCAGAGATGATGGGGGGGGGCTGGATAGCAATCAGCCCCAGCATTTT.

The V gene is TRBV29-1, the J gene TRBJ1-1; D is unclear. The CDR3 length is 13 residues. With 4 bases removed from V and 3 bases from J, the gap between germline ends came to 12 bases. The germline gives CDR1 SQVTM, CDR2 ANQGSEA. CDR3 amino acids: CSVVFSEDTEAFF. In DNA, the CDR3 is TGCAGCGTTGTCTTTTCCGAGGACACTGAAGCTTTCTTT.

This chain uses TRBV11-2 with TRBJ2-1; D is perhaps TRBD1 (6 bases). This CDR3 has 14 amino acids. Trimming shortened V by 0 bases and J by 6 bases, and 9 bases separated the two germline ends. Germline CDR1 SGHAT, CDR2 FQNNGV. Written as DNA, the CDR3 is TGTGCCAGCAGCTTAGATATCAGGGGCAATGAGCAGTTCTTC. Amino acids: CASSLDIRGNEQFF.

V gene TRBV4-2 combines with J gene TRBJ2-3; TRBD1 matches 7 bases. V lost 0 bases, J lost 6 bases, and 9 bases stayed unmatched. Looked up from germline, CDR1 is LGHNA and CDR2 is YNFKEQ. The CDR3 covers 16 residues. For the CDR3, the DNA is TGTGCCAGCAGCCAAGATCCGCAGGGGGTGTTGGATACGCAGTATTTT. It is translated as CASSQDPQGVLDTQYF.

The chain employs TRBV19 and TRBJ1-5; the D gene is possibly TRBD1 (5 bases). CDR3 length equals 15 residues. V lost 1 base to trimming and J lost 2 bases, with 9 bases between them. Germline CDR1 and CDR2: LNHDA and SQIVND (reference sequence). The CDR3: CASSIAGNRNQPQHF. DNA of the CDR3: TGTGCCAGTAGTATAGCAGGGAACCGCAATCAGCCCCAGCATTTT. Full variable domain (outside the CDR3, taken from reference TRBV19 and TRBJ1-5): DGGITQSPKYLFRKEGQNVTLSCEQNLNHDAMYWYRQDPGQGLRLIYYSQIVNDFQKGDIAEGYSVSREKKESFPLTVTSAQKNPTAFYLCASSIAGNRNQPQHFGDGTRLSIL.

This chain uses TRBV2 with TRBJ1-2, with unresolved D. V was cut by 4 bases and J by 8 bases, with 14 bases left in between. Germline V lookup: CDR1 SNHLY, CDR2 FYNNEI. The CDR3 runs to 13 residues. The CDR3, as DNA: TGTGCCAGCAGTGTATCTCGAGGTGGAGGCTACACCTTC. This sequence encodes CASSVSRGGGYTF.

The V gene is TRBV28, the J gene TRBJ2-3; TRBD2 aligns across 7 bases. This CDR3 region has 15 residues. CDR1 and CDR2 (germline): MDHEN, SYDVKM. V gave up 7 bases and J gave up 4 bases; unmatched junction bases: 11. CDR3 sequence reads: CASKDGSGAADTQYF. The CDR3 bases are TGTGCCAGCAAAGACGGGAGCGGGGCGGCAGATACGCAGTATTTT.

The chain combines TRBV6-5 with TRBJ2-7; 9 positions match TRBD2. The trim removed 3 bases at V and 2 bases at J, leaving 2 bases unmatched. CDR3 size: 14 residues. The germline gives CDR1 MNHEY, CDR2 SVGAGI. The CDR3 loop is CASSYSGSTYEQYF. The CDR3 DNA is TGTGCCAGCAGTTATAGCGGGAGCACCTACGAGCAGTACTTC.

This chain uses TRBV6-4 with TRBJ2-7, with TRBD1 identical over 10 bases. CDR1 MRHNA and CDR2 SNTAGT come from the germline V gene. The CDR3 has 15 amino acids. V shed 2 bases and J 5 bases; nucleotides not matched to a gene: 6. The CDR3, as DNA: TGTGCCAGCAGTGACAGGGACAGGGGAGACCACGAGCAGTACTTC. Translated, it gives CASSDRDRGDHEQYF.

The genes are TRBV4-3 and TRBJ2-7, with 7 bases aligning to TRBD2. This CDR3 comprises 14 residues. V gave up 0 bases and J gave up 3 bases; unmatched junction bases: 2. Germline V gene sequence: CDR1 LGHNA, CDR2 YSLEER. The CDR3 nucleotides are TGCGCCAGCAGCCAAGATGGGAGGGGCTACGAGCAGTACTTC. Residues: CASSQDGRGYEQYF.

The genes are TRBV25-1 and TRBJ2-7; TRBD1 aligns across 7 bases. This CDR3 is 15 amino acids long. Trimming took 4 bases from V and 1 from J; bases not matched to a gene: 7. The germline CDR1 and CDR2 sequences are MGHDK and SYGVNS. This CDR3 reads CASSATPGQSYEQYF. CDR3 DNA sequence: TGTGCCAGCAGTGCCACTCCGGGACAGTCCTACGAGCAGTACTTC.

The rearrangement links TRBV6-1 to TRBJ2-3; a weak D match, TRBD2 (6 bases). The CDR3 extends over 16 amino acids. Trimming took off 3 bases at V and 6 bases at J, with 19 bases between the two ends. Germline V gives CDR1 MNHNS, CDR2 SASEGT. The CDR3 is CASSDLGTFPLDTQYF. CDR3 in DNA: TGTGCCAGCAGTGATCTCGGGACTTTTCCCTTGGATACGCAGTATTTT.

This chain links TRBV7-8 with TRBJ1-2, with 7 bases aligning to TRBD1. Germline CDR1 and CDR2: SGHVS and FQNEAQ. The V gene end was trimmed by 0 bases and the J gene end by 7 bases; junction bases not matched to a gene: 8. The CDR3 loop spans 15 amino acids. CDR3 bases: TGTGCCAGCAGCTTAGCGCGCGGAGGGGGCAGTGGCTACACCTTC. As protein: CASSLARGGGSGYTF.

The J gene is TRBJ2-1, the V gene TRBV6-5; 8 bases match TRBD2. V gave up 4 bases and J gave up 2 bases; unmatched junction bases: 4. Germline CDR1 is MNHEY and CDR2 is SVGAGI. The CDR3 is 15 amino acids. The CDR3, as DNA: TGTGCCAGCAGTTCCGCTAGCGGGCCCTACAATGAGCAGTTCTTC. Protein sequence: CASSSASGPYNEQFF.

The chain links TRBV4-3 to TRBJ2-7, with D tentatively TRBD2 (6 bases). Trimming removed 0 bases from V and 0 bases from J, with 9 bases in between. Germline assignment: CDR1 LGHNA and CDR2 YSLEER. The CDR3 totals 15 residues. The CDR3 DNA reads as TGCGCCAGCAGCCAAGACCGGGACTTCTCCTACGAGCAGTACTTC. This encodes CASSQDRDFSYEQYF.

The genes are TRBV7-3 and TRBJ2-5, with 7 bases lining up with TRBD2. The CDR3 spans 15 residues. Germline V CDR1 and CDR2: SGHTA, FQGTGA. J lost 2 bases, V lost 5 bases, and 8 bases had no gene match. CDR3 coding DNA: TGTGCCAGCAGCCCCTCTGGGGGGGGGCAAGAGACCCAGTACTTC. Protein product: CASSPSGGGQETQYF.